The next 30 T cell receptor beta chains were all read from a single sample in a study of blood T cell repertoires in COVID-19. Sequencing used immunoSEQ multiplex PCR; TCRdb keeps in-frame clones, though not all of them. The sample has about 480,000 clones; around nine tenths are singletons. The sequenced sample consisted of PBMCs or T cells enriched from blood (not recorded which). The receptors come from a woman aged 18 to 35 with acute COVID-19.

The chain combines TRBV27 with TRBJ1-3; 7 nucleotides match TRBD1. The J segment lost 5 bases and the V segment lost 5 bases, leaving 12 bases of the junction unmatched. The germline gives CDR1 MNHEY, CDR2 SMNVEV (reference sequence). This CDR3 region has 16 residues. CDR3 sequence reads: CASSPGQQNTRNTIYF. DNA for the CDR3: TGTGCCAGCAGTCCGGGACAGCAGAACACTCGAAACACCATATATTTT.

The CDR3 region is CASSTPRDKDGNTDTQYF. The DNA for the CDR3 is TGCGCCAGCAGCACCCCCCGGGATAAAGACGGGAACACAGATACGCAGTATTTT. The chain recombines TRBV5-1 with TRBJ2-3, with a possible D match to TRBD2 (5 bases). Per germline, CDR1 SGHRS and CDR2 YFSETQ. V lost 4 bases, J lost 2 bases, and 23 bases lay in between. The CDR3 has 18 amino acids.

The chain combines TRBV27 with TRBJ2-3, with TRBD1 matching 10 bases. The CDR3 runs to 14 residues. V was clipped by 5 bases and J by 5 bases; unmatched bases: 4. Germline-derived CDR1 and CDR2 are MNHEY and SMNVEV (reference sequence). The CDR3 protein is CASSRQGAEDTQYF. The DNA for the CDR3 is TGTGCCAGCAGTCGACAGGGGGCGGAAGATACGCAGTATTTT.

The chain employs TRBV6-4 and TRBJ2-2; TRBD2 might be the D (5 bases). The CDR3 loop spans 15 amino acids. CDR1 and CDR2 (germline): MRHNA, SNTAGT. Trimming cost V 3 bases and J 4 bases, with 12 bases left between them. For the CDR3, the DNA is TGTGCCAGCAGTGAATCGGGGTTCCCCACCGGGGAGCTGTTTTTT. Translation gives CASSESGFPTGELFF.

This chain joins TRBV30 and TRBJ2-1; 11 nucleotides align to TRBD2. Germline assignment: CDR1 GTSNPN and CDR2 SVGIG (reference sequence). This CDR3 is built from 16 residues. Trimming removed 5 bases from V and 4 bases from J; junction bases left unmatched: 10. CDR3 in DNA: TGTGCCTGGTCCGCACCTTTAGCGGGAGGGTACAATGAGCAGTTCTTC. It is translated as CAWSAPLAGGYNEQFF.

Remarks on this clone: The sample has other DNA sequences that encode this CDR3 too. This chain connects TRBV30 to TRBJ1-4; 8 positions match TRBD1. Germline V gene data show CDR1 as GTSNPN and CDR2 as SVGIG (reference sequence). V was clipped by 2 bases and J by 5 bases; unmatched bases: 1. This CDR3 is built from 13 residues. DNA of the CDR3: TGTGCCTGGAGTCGACAGGGGAATGAAAAACTGTTTTTT. This sequence encodes CAWSRQGNEKLFF.

The chain joins TRBV19 to TRBJ2-1, with 9 bases matching TRBD2. V was clipped by 7 bases and J by 7 bases; unmatched bases: 8. Germline CDR1 LNHDA, CDR2 SQIVND (reference sequence). The CDR3 is made up of 14 amino acids. The CDR3 here is CASTTGLAGNEQFF. Written as DNA, the CDR3 is TGTGCCAGTACCACGGGACTAGCAGGGAATGAGCAGTTCTTC. The full variable domain, its missing parts supplied by reference TRBV19 and TRBJ2-1, is DGGITQSPKYLFRKEGQNVTLSCEQNLNHDAMYWYRQDPGQGLRLIYYSQIVNDFQKGDIAEGYSVSREKKESFPLTVTSAQKNPTAFYLCASTTGLAGNEQFFGPGTRLTVL.

The V gene is TRBV28, the J gene TRBJ2-2; tentative D call: TRBD1 (5 bases). This CDR3 has 16 residues. The V and J ends lost 5 bases and 0 bases respectively, with 13 bases between them. CDR1 is MDHEN and CDR2 is SYDVKM in the germline V gene. CDR3 loop: CASSPPDKPNTGELFF. CDR3 nucleotides: TGTGCCAGCAGTCCCCCGGACAAACCGAACACCGGGGAGCTGTTTTTT. Complete variable domain (other parts from reference TRBV28 and TRBJ2-2): DVKVTQSSRYLVKRTGEKVFLECVQDMDHENMFWYRQDPGLGLRLIYFSYDVKMKEKGDIPEGYSVSREKKERFSLILESASTNQTSMYLCASSPPDKPNTGELFFGEGSRLTVL.

The chain recombines TRBV11-2 with TRBJ2-5; 8 bases map to TRBD2. The CDR3 loop spans 15 amino acids. The germline gives CDR1 SGHAT, CDR2 FQNNGV. Unmatched junction bases numbered 9, after V lost 4 bases and J lost 5 bases. The CDR3 DNA follows: TGTGCCAGCAGCTCTCCACGGGAGGGTGAGGAGACCCAGTACTTC. It is translated as CASSSPREGEETQYF.

The chain has TRBV6-5 and TRBJ2-7, with 7 bases fitting TRBD1. This CDR3 has 16 residues. Germline lookup yields CDR1 MNHEY and CDR2 SVGAGI. Germline trimming cut 3 bases from V and 0 bases from J; bases unmatched to any gene: 8. The CDR3 loop is CASSYPTTGSSYEQYF. Here the CDR3 DNA reads TGTGCCAGCAGTTATCCAACGACAGGGTCCTCCTACGAGCAGTACTTC.

This CDR3 reads CASSPDRAVQYF. The DNA of the CDR3 is TGTGCCAGCAGTCCGGACAGGGCGGTCCAGTACTTC. V usage is TRBV2 and J usage is TRBJ2-7; 8 bases match TRBD1. Trimming removed 5 bases from V and 10 bases from J; junction bases left unmatched: 7. Germline CDR1 and CDR2: SNHLY and FYNNEI. The CDR3 extends over 12 amino acids.

This rearrangement joins TRBV7-7 to TRBJ2-1; 9 nucleotides line up with TRBD1. The germline V gene has CDR1 SSHAT and CDR2 FNYEAQ (reference sequence). Losses at the gene ends were 7 bases for V and 6 bases for J; bases not matched to a gene: 1. This CDR3 region has 12 residues. The DNA for the CDR3 is TGTGCCAGCAAGGGACAGGGCAATGAGCAGTTCTTC. Protein sequence: CASKGQGNEQFF.

The rearrangement joins TRBV20-1 to TRBJ1-2, with D tentatively TRBD1 (5 bases). Germline CDR1 is DFQATT and CDR2 is SNEGSKA (reference sequence). The CDR3 runs to 11 residues. V was trimmed by 2 bases and J by 7 bases, leaving 8 bases between them. CDR3 bases: TGCAGTGCTAGATACGGGGGTGGCTACACCTTC. Its protein is CSARYGGGYTF.

This clone was observed a handful of times. The chain combines TRBV5-8 with TRBJ1-1; the D is unclear. V dropped 5 bases and J dropped 1 base, with 12 bases sitting between them. CDR3 size: 14 residues. Germline V gives CDR1 SGHTS, CDR2 YDEGEE. The CDR3 DNA follows: TGTGCCAGCAGTCGCTGGGCCGCGAACACTGAAGCTTTCTTT. This codes for CASSRWAANTEAFF.

This clone was detected once. This chain links TRBV7-9 with TRBJ2-1, with TRBD2 matching over 7 bases. The junction had 11 bases not matched to a gene; V was cut back by 5 bases and J by 10 bases. Looked up from germline, CDR1 is SEHNR and CDR2 is FQNEAQ (reference sequence). There are 14 residues in the CDR3. CDR3 sequence: CASSHWGVSGEQFF. The CDR3 DNA follows: TGTGCCAGCAGCCACTGGGGGGTTAGCGGGGAGCAGTTCTTC. Drawing the rest from reference TRBV7-9 and TRBJ2-1, the complete variable domain is DTGVSQNPRHKITKRGQNVTFRCDPISEHNRLYWYRQTLGQGPEFLTYFQNEAQLEKSRLLSDRFSAERPKGSFSTLEIQRTEQGDSAMYLCASSHWGVSGEQFFGPGTRLTVL.

The genes are TRBV6-5 and TRBJ1-2; the match to TRBD1 covers 7 bases. The CDR3 covers 14 residues. Germline-derived CDR1 and CDR2 are MNHEY and SVGAGI. The trim removed 4 bases at V and 8 bases at J, leaving 10 bases unmatched. In DNA form, the CDR3 reads TGTGCCAGCAGTTTACTGACAGGGATGGGCGGCTACACCTTC. Protein product: CASSLLTGMGGYTF.

V and J are TRBV7-9 and TRBJ2-2; no definite D call. The germline gives CDR1 SEHNR, CDR2 FQNEAQ (reference sequence). V shed 9 bases and J shed 2 bases, with 16 bases lying between them. CDR3 size: 15 residues. The CDR3 reads CARLGDAQNTGELFF. The CDR3 nucleotides are TGTGCCAGACTCGGAGACGCGCAAAACACCGGGGAGCTGTTTTTT.

The chain combines TRBV9 with TRBJ1-5, with D possibly matching TRBD1 (5 bases). Germline assignment: CDR1 SGDLS and CDR2 YYNGEE. Trimming removed 3 bases at V and 5 bases at J, with 15 bases between. CDR3 size: 15 residues. This chain's CDR3 is CASSGDSHGYQPQHF. DNA for the CDR3: TGTGCCAGCAGCGGGGACTCGCACGGGTATCAGCCCCAGCATTTT.

This sequence joins TRBV7-2 and TRBJ2-7; maybe TRBD2 (6 bases). The germline CDR1 and CDR2 sequences are SGHTA and FQGNSA. This CDR3 comprises 14 residues. V shed 8 bases and J shed 6 bases, with 20 bases lying between them. CDR3 amino acids: CASSGDLPPLEQYF. In nucleotides, the CDR3 is TGTGCCAGCTCGGGAGATCTTCCCCCCCTCGAGCAGTACTTC.

The chain uses TRBV28 and TRBJ2-4; 8 positions match TRBD1. J lost 4 bases, V lost 3 bases, and 8 bases had no gene match. Germline V CDR1 and CDR2: MDHEN, SYDVKM. The CDR3 spans 16 residues. The CDR3 sequence: CASSFRPGQGKNIQYF. The CDR3 DNA is TGTGCCAGCAGTTTCCGGCCTGGACAGGGAAAAAACATTCAGTACTTC.

The V gene is TRBV4-3, the J gene TRBJ2-6, with TRBD1 identical over 8 bases. Germline-derived CDR1 and CDR2 are LGHNA and YSLEER. CDR3 length equals 17 residues. J was trimmed by 4 bases and V by 0 bases; bases with no gene match: 5. This CDR3 reads CASSQDRGRGGANVLTF. The CDR3 nucleotides are TGCGCCAGCAGCCAAGACAGGGGGCGCGGAGGGGCCAACGTCCTGACTTTC.

The gene calls are TRBV18 and TRBJ2-4, with D perhaps TRBD1 (6 bases). CDR3 length: 17 amino acids. Trimming left V 3 bases short and J 0 bases short, with 15 bases between. CDR1 KGHSH and CDR2 LQKENI come from the germline V gene. CDR3 sequence (DNA): TGTGCCAGCTCACCGTCGGACAGTCCTCTAGCCAAAAACATTCAGTACTTC. Encoded protein: CASSPSDSPLAKNIQYF.

The V and J genes are TRBV4-3 and TRBJ2-1; TRBD2 aligns across 7 bases. The CDR3 loop spans 17 amino acids. Germline CDR1 reads LGHNA; CDR2 reads YSLEER. V lost 3 bases and J lost 3; bases outside the gene matches: 11. CDR3 nucleotide sequence: TGCGCCAGCAGCCATGACCTCCTGGGCGGGAGCTACAATGAGCAGTTCTTC. Its protein is CASSHDLLGGSYNEQFF.

The gene calls are TRBV4-1 and TRBJ1-3; a weak D match, TRBD1 (5 bases). Germline V gene lookup returns CDR1 MGHRA and CDR2 YSYEKL. CDR3 length equals 17 residues. Deletions cut 0 bases from V and 0 bases from J, with 12 bases between. The CDR3 region has the DNA TGCGCCAGCAGCCAAGATATCGATAGGGGCTCTGGAAACACCATATATTTT. Amino acids: CASSQDIDRGSGNTIYF.

The chain joins TRBV6-5 to TRBJ1-5; the match to TRBD1 covers 7 bases. V shed 4 bases and J 6 bases; nucleotides not matched to a gene: 6. Germline V lookup: CDR1 MNHEY, CDR2 SVGAGI. This CDR3 spans 14 amino acids. The CDR3 DNA reads as TGTGCCAGCAGTTTAACAGGGGACTCTCAGCCCCAGCATTTT. This translates into CASSLTGDSQPQHF.

For this clone: This sample also contains other DNA sequences that code for the same CDR3. V usage is TRBV9 and J usage is TRBJ2-1, with TRBD2 matching 14 bases. The CDR3 is 15 amino acids. Per germline, CDR1 SGDLS and CDR2 YYNGEE. The J segment lost 9 bases and the V segment lost 2 bases, leaving 4 bases of the junction unmatched. Written as DNA, the CDR3 is TGTGCCAGCAGCGTGGGACTAGCGGGAGTTGGTGAGCAGTTCTTC. It codes for CASSVGLAGVGEQFF.

The CDR3 here is CARSSGPDTQYF. As DNA, the CDR3 is TGTGCCAGAAGCTCCGGTCCAGATACGCAGTATTTT. The J gene is TRBJ2-3, the V gene TRBV5-3; no definite D call. TRBV5-3 carries the ORF label, with uncertain function. CDR3 length: 12 amino acids. V lost 3 bases, J lost 4 bases, and 6 bases lay in between.

This chain connects TRBV10-3 to TRBJ2-2; a weak D match, TRBD2 (5 bases). Trimming removed 11 bases at V and 2 bases at J, with 12 bases between. The germline CDR1 and CDR2 sequences are ENHRY and SYGVKD. This CDR3 contains 13 residues. CDR3 amino acids: CAGGGINTGELFF. CDR3 coding DNA: TGTGCCGGAGGCGGAATAAACACCGGGGAGCTGTTTTTT.

This rearrangement joins TRBV15 to TRBJ1-6, with no clear D. V was trimmed by 3 bases and J by 7 bases, leaving 10 bases between them. Germline V lookup: CDR1 LNHNV, CDR2 YYDKDF (reference sequence). There are 14 residues in the CDR3. In DNA, the CDR3 is TGTGCCACCAGCAGGCCGACGGGGAATTCACCCCTCCACTTT. Its protein is CATSRPTGNSPLHF.

This chain links TRBV9 with TRBJ1-3; no clear D gene. The germline V gene encodes CDR1 SGDLS and CDR2 YYNGEE. Trimming left V 0 bases short and J 0 bases short, with 16 bases between. This CDR3 spans 18 amino acids. DNA for the CDR3: TGTGCCAGCAGCGTAGCTGTGACCCACGGGGACTCTGGAAACACCATATATTTT. It encodes CASSVAVTHGDSGNTIYF.